This passage covers 15 T cell receptor beta chains from one sample sequenced in a study of human T cells and chemical hapten exposure. As for time point: patch test 2, 6 weeks after DPC sensitization. Specified treatment: therapeutic diphenylcyclopropenone sensitization with weekly scalp DPC. MiXCR, applied by TCRdb to the RACE reads, yields one record per CDR3 protein. The sample contains over 85,000 distinct CDR3 sequences, 7.5% to 10% of which appear only once. The source was whole blood, collected in connection with sensitization to the hapten diphenylcyclopropenone (DPC). The receptor set was obtained from a woman between 40 and 55 years old with alopecia areata. Some clones in this sample may be carry-over from other donors' samples.

This clonotype is a singleton in its sample. It may be a read error: a sequence one base away is much more abundant. This chain uses TRBV27 with TRBJ2-2; 7 bases match TRBD1. This CDR3 comprises 15 residues. V shed 7 bases and J 3 bases; nucleotides not matched to a gene: 8. CDR1 and CDR2 (germline): MNHEY, SMNVEV (reference sequence). The CDR3 sequence: CASNSTTGDTGELFF. The DNA of the CDR3 is TGTGCCAGCAATTCTACCACAGGGGACACCGGGGAGCTGTTTTTT.

This clonotype was detected ten times or more. The chain is built from TRBV28 and TRBJ2-3; D is possibly TRBD1 (7 bases). This CDR3 region has 15 residues. The germline V gene has CDR1 MDHEN and CDR2 SYDVKM. Deletions cut 5 bases from V and 4 bases from J, with 16 bases between. The CDR3 sequence: CASSDPGGLSDTQYF. Here the CDR3 DNA reads TGTGCCAGCAGTGATCCAGGGGGACTGTCAGATACGCAGTATTTT.

The sample holds a few counts of this clonotype. The rearrangement uses TRBV6-1 and TRBJ2-2; 8 nucleotides align to TRBD1. Germline V gives CDR1 MNHNS, CDR2 SASEGT. The CDR3 extends over 16 amino acids. The V segment lost 6 bases and the J segment 5 bases; nucleotides outside the gene matches: 11. CDR3 nucleotide sequence: TGTGCCAGCAGGGACAGGACAGGGAAGCTAACCGGGGAGCTGTTTTTT. Translated, it gives CASRDRTGKLTGELFF.

This clonotype was detected ten times or more. The chain uses TRBV7-9 and TRBJ2-7; 7 bases line up with TRBD1. The CDR3 length is 12 residues. Trimming cost V 5 bases and J 4 bases; bases outside gene matches: 2. Germline values: CDR1 SEHNR, CDR2 FQNEAQ (reference sequence). DNA of the CDR3: TGTGCCAGCAGCATGGGACAGTACGAGCAGTACTTC. It encodes CASSMGQYEQYF.

This clonotype has a count of ten or more. The chain has TRBV6-1 and TRBJ2-7; TRBD1 might be the D (6 bases). Deletions cut 2 bases from V and 3 bases from J, with 14 bases between. Germline-derived CDR1 and CDR2 are MNHNS and SASEGT. The CDR3 covers 15 residues. The CDR3 coding sequence is TGTGCCAGCAGTGAATCACCGGACAGTATCTACGAGCAGTACTTC. As protein: CASSESPDSIYEQYF.

This clonotype has at least ten counts. This sequence joins TRBV5-1 and TRBJ2-3; 8 positions agree with TRBD2. J lost 2 bases, V lost 2 bases, and 1 base had no gene match. The germline V gene has CDR1 SGHRS and CDR2 YFSETQ. CDR3 length: 14 amino acids. The DNA for the CDR3 is TGCGCCAGCAGCTTTAGCGGGGCCACAGATACGCAGTATTTT. Protein: CASSFSGATDTQYF.

This sequence joins TRBV6-5 and TRBJ2-2; D is uncertain. Looked up from germline, CDR1 is MNHEY and CDR2 is SVGAGI. This CDR3 is built from 14 residues. The germline V and J ends were trimmed by 10 bases and 8 bases, with 20 bases remaining between them. The CDR3 sequence: CATRGPQEKGELFF. As DNA, the CDR3 is TGTGCCACCCGAGGCCCTCAGGAGAAGGGGGAGCTGTTTTTT.

The gene calls are TRBV29-1 and TRBJ2-5; D may be TRBD1 (5 bases). Germline values: CDR1 SQVTM, CDR2 ANQGSEA. V was trimmed by 5 bases and J by 7 bases, leaving 11 bases between them. The CDR3 loop spans 11 amino acids. CDR3 amino acids: CSVSRGGTQYF. The DNA of the CDR3 is TGCAGCGTTTCAAGGGGCGGGACCCAGTACTTC.

CDR3 amino acids: CASGPGQGLADTQYF. CDR3 DNA: TGTGCTAGTGGTCCGGGACAGGGTCTCGCAGATACGCAGTATTTT. J is TRBJ2-3 and V is TRBV12-5; the match to TRBD1 covers 9 bases. Germline V gene data show CDR1 as LGHNT and CDR2 as FRNRAP. The trim removed 5 bases at V and 4 bases at J, leaving 7 bases unmatched. The length of the CDR3 is 15 residues. The whole variable domain, filled in from reference TRBV12-5 and TRBJ2-3, reads DARVTQTPRHKVTEMGQEVTMRCQPILGHNTVFWYRQTMMQGLELLAYFRNRAPLDDSGMPKDRFSAEMPDATLATLKIQPSEPRDSAVYFCASGPGQGLADTQYFGPGTRLTVL.

CDR3 DNA sequence: TGTGCCAGCAGTTACCGGAGAGGGGGTGAGCAGTTCTTC. This encodes CASSYRRGGEQFF. The chain joins TRBV6-5 to TRBJ2-1, with D maybe TRBD1 (6 bases). Germline V CDR1 and CDR2: MNHEY, SVGAGI. This CDR3 has 13 amino acids. Trimming took off 2 bases at V and 9 bases at J, with 11 bases between the two ends.

Only a few counts were recorded for this clonotype. This chain connects TRBV6-5 to TRBJ1-6; no definite D call. V gave up 6 bases and J gave up 10 bases, with 19 bases separating them. The germline V gene encodes CDR1 MNHEY and CDR2 SVGAGI. CDR3 size: 15 residues. The CDR3 region is CASRGQRGEVSPLHF. DNA for the CDR3: TGTGCCAGCAGAGGGCAGCGAGGTGAAGTCTCACCCCTCCACTTT.

This sequence joins TRBV11-2 and TRBJ2-2; no clear D. The germline CDR1 and CDR2 sequences are SGHAT and FQNNGV. This CDR3 contains 16 residues. Between the trimmed V and J ends, which lost 5 bases and 0 bases, there was a span of 13 bases. CDR3 bases: TGTGCCAGCAGCCCCCGCTTAGACGCGAACACCGGGGAGCTGTTTTTT. Protein product: CASSPRLDANTGELFF.

The table lists this clonotype with a few counts. The chain has TRBV12-3 or TRBV12-4 and TRBJ1-3; a weak D match, TRBD1 (6 bases). Trimming removed 5 bases from V and 3 bases from J, with 20 bases in between. This CDR3 is 17 amino acids long. In DNA form, the CDR3 reads TGTGCCAGCAGTCCAGTGGGGGCTGGGGCTGGTGGAAACACCATATATTTT. Translation: CASSPVGAGAGGNTIYF.

This clonotype occurred many times. Its ends do not fully match the called genes, so a read error is possible. The V and J genes are TRBV7-7 and TRBJ1-1; D ambiguous. CDR3 size: 13 residues. The V gene's germline CDR1 is SSHAT and CDR2 FNYEAQ (reference sequence). The CDR3: CASSFQENTEAFF. CDR3 DNA: TGTGCTAGCAGCTTTCAGGAGAACACTGAAGCTTTCTTT.

This clonotype was detected only a few times. This chain joins TRBV6-5 and TRBJ2-5; D gene uncertain. Per germline, CDR1 MNHEY and CDR2 SVGAGI. V was clipped by 5 bases and J by 7 bases, with 23 bases between them. The CDR3 loop spans 16 amino acids. The CDR3 region has the DNA TGTGCCAGCAGTAAATGGGTGGCTACCACTTCGGGGACCCAGTACTTC. Its translation: CASSKWVATTSGTQYF.